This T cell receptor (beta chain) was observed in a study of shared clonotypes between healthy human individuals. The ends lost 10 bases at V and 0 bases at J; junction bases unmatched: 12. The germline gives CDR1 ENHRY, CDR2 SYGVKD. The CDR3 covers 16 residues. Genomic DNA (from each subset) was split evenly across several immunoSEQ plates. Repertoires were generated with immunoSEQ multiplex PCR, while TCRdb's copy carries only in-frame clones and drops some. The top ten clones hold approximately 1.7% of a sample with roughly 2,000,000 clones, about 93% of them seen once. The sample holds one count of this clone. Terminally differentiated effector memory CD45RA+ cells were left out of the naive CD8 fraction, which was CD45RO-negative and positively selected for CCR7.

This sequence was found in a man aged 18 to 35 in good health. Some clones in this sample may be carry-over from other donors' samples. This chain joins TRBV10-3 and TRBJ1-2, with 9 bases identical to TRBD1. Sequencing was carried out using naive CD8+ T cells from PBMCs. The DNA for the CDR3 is TGTGCCAACTCCCCGGGACAGGGCTCCCCTAACTATGGCTACACCTTC. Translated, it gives CANSPGQGSPNYGYTF.